A single sample is the source of the 3 T cell receptor beta chains below, sequenced in a study of cytomegalovirus exposure and HLA in healthy donors. Researchers ran the PCR with 60 Vbeta and 13 Jbeta primers. Generated by immunoSEQ multiplex PCR, the TCRdb table keeps only in-frame clones and is missing some. The sample holds about 140,000 clones, around 75% seen once. Sequencing was done on a sample of PBMCs. These receptors were obtained from a woman in her 30s in good health and CMV-seronegative.

V gene TRBV2 combines with J gene TRBJ2-2, with TRBD1 matching over 10 bases. Germline CDR1 SNHLY, CDR2 FYNNEI. Trimming took 3 bases from V and 5 from J; bases not matched to a gene: 6. The CDR3 has 16 amino acids. The CDR3 DNA follows: TGTGCCAGCAGTGATACACGGGACAGGGGTACCGGGGAGCTGTTTTTT. Translated, it gives CASSDTRDRGTGELFF.

A single count supports this clone. The chain uses TRBV6-6 and TRBJ2-3; 7 bases are a match to TRBD2. Germline lookup yields CDR1 MNHNY and CDR2 SVGAGI (reference sequence). This CDR3 comprises 14 residues. The ends lost 2 bases at V and 7 bases at J; junction bases unmatched: 6. CDR3 DNA: TGTGCCAGCAGTTACGGCGGGAGTATGAATACGCAGTATTTT. Translating gives CASSYGGSMNTQYF.

The rearrangement uses TRBV9 and TRBJ1-4, with a tentative D call TRBD1 (5 bases). V lost 2 bases to trimming and J lost 4 bases, with 18 bases between them. Germline loops: CDR1 SGDLS, CDR2 YYNGEE. This CDR3 comprises 17 residues. The CDR3 DNA reads TGTGCCAGCAGCGTCTCACCCGGTGGGGGAGGTAATGAAAAACTGTTTTTT. Its protein is CASSVSPGGGGNEKLFF.